Presented here are 13 T cell receptor beta chains from one specimen sequenced in a study of blood T cell repertoires in COVID-19. Measured with immunoSEQ multiplex PCR; TCRdb has only the in-frame clones, and not every one. The table lists about 180,000 clones, more than 75% of them singletons. The sequenced material came from peripheral blood. The receptors come from a woman aged 70-85 years with COVID-19, enrolled during active disease.

This clone has a handful of counts. Written as DNA, the CDR3 is TGTGCCAGCAGCCCGCCGATAGCGGAGCTTGGGACAGATACGCAGTATTTT. Translating it yields CASSPPIAELGTDTQYF. The chain carries TRBV9 and TRBJ2-3; a weak D match, TRBD2 (6 bases). This CDR3 has 17 residues. Trimming took off 4 bases at V and 3 bases at J, with 21 bases between the two ends. The germline gives CDR1 SGDLS, CDR2 YYNGEE.

The DNA for the CDR3 is TGTGCCAGCAGCTTGGGTAGCGGGGCAGTTGAGACCCAGTACTTC. Its translation is CASSLGSGAVETQYF. The chain uses TRBV11-1 and TRBJ2-5, with 8 bases aligning to TRBD2. V shed 3 bases, J shed 5 bases, and the junction held 8 bases outside the gene matches. The CDR3 is 15 amino acids. Germline loops: CDR1 SGHAT, CDR2 FQDESV (reference sequence).

This chain uses TRBV19 with TRBJ2-2; D ambiguous. Trimming stripped 5 bases from V and 5 bases from J, with 6 bases between. There are 12 residues in the CDR3. In germline, CDR1 is LNHDA, CDR2 SQIVND (reference sequence). CDR3 sequence (DNA): TGTGCCAGTAGTGTAGCAACCGGGGAGCTGTTTTTT. Its protein is CASSVATGELFF.

V and J are TRBV28 and TRBJ1-5; TRBD1 might be the D (5 bases). CDR1 and CDR2 (germline): MDHEN, SYDVKM. V was pared by 7 bases and J by 2 bases, with 12 bases between. The CDR3 has 14 residues. In DNA, the CDR3 is TGTGCCAGCAAGAACCAAGGGGGCAATCAGCCCCAGCATTTT. Translation: CASKNQGGNQPQHF.

The gene calls are TRBV7-9 and TRBJ2-7; 9 bases fit TRBD2. Germline trimming cut 7 bases from V and 4 bases from J; bases unmatched to any gene: 8. The CDR3 runs to 14 residues. Per the germline V gene, CDR1 is SEHNR and CDR2 is FQNEAQ (reference sequence). The DNA for the CDR3 is TGTGCCAGCACCCCAGGTGCGGGAGGGTACGAGCAGTACTTC. It translates to CASTPGAGGYEQYF.

The chain has TRBV7-2 and TRBJ1-5, with 7 bases matching TRBD1. From germline, CDR1 is SGHTA and CDR2 FQGNSA. The CDR3 contains 13 residues. J was trimmed by 6 bases and V by 4 bases; bases with no gene match: 3. The CDR3: CASSSQGGQPQHF. CDR3 in DNA: TGTGCCAGCAGCTCCCAGGGGGGTCAGCCCCAGCATTTT.

V gene TRBV29-1 combines with J gene TRBJ1-6, with D uncertain. Germline V CDR1 and CDR2: SQVTM, ANQGSEA. This CDR3 region has 13 residues. The V end was cut by 7 bases, the J end by 1 base, with 8 bases between. The CDR3 coding sequence is TGCAGCGCCCAAGAGTCCTATAATTCACCCCTCCACTTT. It translates to CSAQESYNSPLHF.

The chain employs TRBV7-2 and TRBJ2-4; D possibly corresponds to TRBD1 (7 bases). This CDR3 comprises 14 residues. Trimming removed 6 bases from V and 9 bases from J, with 18 bases in between. The V gene's germline CDR1 is SGHTA and CDR2 FQGNSA. The CDR3 sequence: CASSSRTGGAIQYF. CDR3 DNA sequence: TGTGCCAGCAGTTCAAGGACAGGCGGGGCCATTCAGTACTTC.

This clone has a single count. This chain uses TRBV13 with TRBJ1-1; no clear D. The CDR3 spans 16 residues. V lost 2 bases, J lost 4 bases, and 17 bases lay in between. CDR1 is PRHDT and CDR2 is FYEKMQ in the germline V gene (reference sequence). The chain's CDR3 is CASSLLRVAGTTEAFF. In nucleotides, the CDR3 is TGTGCCAGCAGCTTATTGAGGGTGGCTGGTACCACTGAAGCTTTCTTT.

This chain uses TRBV7-3 with TRBJ2-1; a weak D match, TRBD1 (6 bases). The CDR3 contains 18 residues. The germline gives CDR1 SGHTA, CDR2 FQGTGA. The V gene lost 5 bases and the J gene lost 5 bases, with 25 bases spanning the gap. The CDR3 DNA reads as TGTGCCAGCAGCCCAAACGTTCCGGGACACAGGACCAACAATGAGCAGTTCTTC. Translating gives CASSPNVPGHRTNNEQFF.

The chain is built from TRBV5-1 and TRBJ2-1; D possibly corresponds to TRBD1 (6 bases). The CDR3 covers 14 residues. Germline CDR1 SGHRS, CDR2 YFSETQ. Trimming shortened V by 4 bases and J by 4 bases, and 12 bases separated the two germline ends. CDR3 in amino acids: CASSPSRGYNEQFF. DNA for the CDR3: TGCGCCAGCAGCCCGAGTAGGGGGTACAATGAGCAGTTCTTC.

The V gene is TRBV3-1 (or the pseudogene TRBV3-2), the J gene TRBJ1-1, with a possible D match to TRBD1 (6 bases). The length of the CDR3 is 12 residues. The germline CDR1 and CDR2 sequences are LGHDT and YNNKEL (reference sequence). Between the trimmed V and J ends, which lost 3 bases and 8 bases, there was a span of 10 bases. CDR3 nucleotide sequence: TGTGCCAGCAGCCAGGCCCAGGGGGAAGCTTTCTTT. It codes for CASSQAQGEAFF.

The chain employs TRBV7-9 and TRBJ2-7, with TRBD2 identical over 9 bases. The germline gives CDR1 SEHNR, CDR2 FQNEAQ (reference sequence). The CDR3 contains 13 residues. J gave up 5 bases and V 5 bases, and 4 bases lay outside the gene matches. The DNA of the CDR3 is TGTGCCAGCAGCCTCTCTAGCGGGAACGAGCAGTACTTC. Amino acid sequence: CASSLSSGNEQYF.